These 11 T cell receptor beta chains were all obtained from the same sample, sequenced in a study of T-cell reconstitution after alpha-beta-depleted transplantation in children. Unique molecular identifiers were used to barcode this TCRbeta library. Using its own MiXCR run on the PCR reads, TCRdb lists one record per CDR3 protein. The table shows some 220,000 distinct CDR3 sequences, with 8.5% to 10% occurring only once. Sequenced here: PBMCs from the stem cell graft donor, sampled from the stem cell graft. These receptors all come from a human donor who donated a stem cell graft to a child with acute lymphoblastic leukemia.

This chain connects TRBV7-8 to TRBJ1-1; D ambiguous. The CDR3 runs to 16 residues. Trimming removed 1 base from V and 3 bases from J, with 15 bases in between. Germline CDR1 is SGHVS and CDR2 is FQNEAQ. CDR3 nucleotide sequence: TGTGCCAGCAGCTTAGGCGGAGAACTTCGGGACACTGAAGCTTTCTTT. Translating gives CASSLGGELRDTEAFF.

This clonotype was detected only a few times. The chain is built from TRBV28 and TRBJ2-3; 7 nucleotides align to TRBD1. V gave up 5 bases and J gave up 0 bases; unmatched junction bases: 5. The V gene's germline CDR1 is MDHEN and CDR2 SYDVKM. The CDR3 spans 15 residues. CDR3 bases: TGTGCCAGCAGTACCGGGACAGCTAGCACAGATACGCAGTATTTT. Its protein is CASSTGTASTDTQYF.

The chain carries TRBV9 and TRBJ2-1, with TRBD2 matching 12 bases. The CDR3 has 16 amino acids. Unmatched junction bases numbered 8, after V lost 0 bases and J lost 10 bases. Per germline, CDR1 SGDLS and CDR2 YYNGEE. The CDR3 sequence is CASSVELAGGLGEQFF. CDR3 sequence (DNA): TGTGCCAGCAGCGTAGAACTAGCGGGGGGCTTAGGAGAGCAGTTCTTC.

This clonotype appeared many times. J is TRBJ2-1 and V is TRBV6-2 or TRBV6-3; D perhaps matches TRBD2 (6 bases). Trimming removed 6 bases from V and 5 bases from J, with 20 bases in between. CDR1 and CDR2 from the germline V gene are MNHEY and SVGEGT. The CDR3 totals 16 residues. The chain's CDR3 is CASRLGRMWSHNEQFF. For the CDR3, the DNA is TGTGCCAGCAGACTTGGGAGGATGTGGAGTCACAATGAGCAGTTCTTC.

There are a few counts of this clonotype. The chain uses TRBV12-3 or TRBV12-4 and TRBJ1-6; maybe TRBD1 (5 bases). Deletions cut 7 bases from V and 10 bases from J, with 14 bases between. This CDR3 region has 13 residues. The CDR3 sequence is CASNRGSGSPLHF. The CDR3 DNA sequence: TGTGCCAGCAACCGGGGGAGTGGCTCACCCCTCCACTTT.

This clonotype has more than one count but fewer than ten. The chain carries TRBV7-8 and TRBJ2-7; D uncertain. The CDR3 is made up of 15 amino acids. V was cut by 1 base and J by 0 bases, with 10 bases left in between. CDR1 and CDR2 from the germline V gene are SGHVS and FQNEAQ. This chain's CDR3 is CASSLELQSSYEQYF. CDR3 DNA sequence: TGTGCCAGCAGCTTAGAGTTGCAGAGCTCCTACGAGCAGTACTTC.

CDR3 region: CASNQQGDTQYF. CDR3 DNA: TGTGCCAGCAACCAACAGGGAGATACGCAGTATTTT. The chain links TRBV9 to TRBJ2-3, with a possible D match to TRBD1 (6 bases). V lost 6 bases to trimming and J lost 5 bases, with 10 bases between them. Germline lookup yields CDR1 SGDLS and CDR2 YYNGEE. The CDR3 extends over 12 amino acids. The variable domain in full, completed from reference TRBV9 and TRBJ2-3, reads DSGVTQTPKHLITATGQRVTLRCSPRSGDLSVYWYQQSLDQGLQFLIQYYNGEERAKGNILERFSAQQFPDLHSELNLSSLELGDSALYFCASNQQGDTQYFGPGTRLTVL.

In its sample, this clonotype was seen a few times. The gene calls are TRBV5-1 and TRBJ2-1, with a weak D call TRBD2 (6 bases). The length of the CDR3 is 14 residues. Between the trimmed V and J ends, which lost 0 bases and 7 bases, there was a span of 11 bases. Germline V lookup: CDR1 SGHRS, CDR2 YFSETQ. The chain's CDR3 is CASSLVDGRNEQFF. The CDR3 DNA sequence: TGCGCCAGCAGCTTGGTTGATGGGAGGAATGAGCAGTTCTTC.

In this sample, this clonotype turned up many times. This chain joins TRBV19 and TRBJ2-7; 7 nucleotides match TRBD1. V was clipped by 6 bases and J by 0 bases; unmatched bases: 5. Germline V gene data show CDR1 as LNHDA and CDR2 as SQIVND (reference sequence). CDR3 length equals 14 residues. The CDR3 region has the DNA TGTGCCAGTAGGCCGGGACAGAACTCCTACGAGCAGTACTTC. This encodes CASRPGQNSYEQYF.

This clonotype was detected ten times or more. This rearrangement joins TRBV2 to TRBJ1-1; D is unclear. The V gene lost 3 bases and the J gene lost 5 bases, with 19 bases spanning the gap. Germline loops: CDR1 SNHLY, CDR2 FYNNEI. CDR3 size: 16 residues. This CDR3 reads CASSDILGNTRTEAFF. CDR3 DNA: TGTGCCAGCAGTGATATTCTTGGGAACACAAGGACTGAAGCTTTCTTT.

This clonotype was detected many times. The chain joins TRBV29-1 to TRBJ1-3; 7 nucleotides line up with TRBD1. The germline V gene has CDR1 SQVTM and CDR2 ANQGSEA. The CDR3 is made up of 12 amino acids. V shed 2 bases and J 8 bases; nucleotides not matched to a gene: 3. The CDR3, as DNA: TGCAGCGTTGAACCAGGGGGAGACACCATATATTTT. This encodes CSVEPGGDTIYF.